This T cell receptor (beta chain) was sequenced during a study of cytomegalovirus exposure and HLA in healthy donors. Study-wide results and limits: What a later analysis showed was that several of the most significant clusters appeared linked to common viral pathogens. Most CMV-associated TCR beta chains appeared HLA-restricted in a later analysis.

Germline values: CDR1 KGHSH, CDR2 LQKENI. CDR3 length: 21 residues. With 3 bases clipped from V and 1 base from J, the junction kept 20 bases outside the gene matches. On this clone: The antigen remains undetermined.

PCR involved 60 Vbeta and 13 Jbeta primers. The method was immunoSEQ multiplex PCR; TCRdb's version includes in-frame clones alone and lacks a portion of them. The sample lists 110,000 or so clones, about 76% occurring once. Donors consisted of healthy bone marrow donors. These donors counted as nominally healthy when sampled, but unrecorded immune exposures were likely. This chain joins TRBV18 and TRBJ1-3; 8 bases line up with TRBD1. The receptor comes from a woman in her forties in good health and CMV-seronegative. What was sequenced was PBMCs. The CDR3 DNA is TGTGCCAGCTCACCGCTGAGCGGTACCCTCGGGCAGGGGGCATCTGGAAACACCATATATTTT. Protein sequence: CASSPLSGTLGQGASGNTIYF.